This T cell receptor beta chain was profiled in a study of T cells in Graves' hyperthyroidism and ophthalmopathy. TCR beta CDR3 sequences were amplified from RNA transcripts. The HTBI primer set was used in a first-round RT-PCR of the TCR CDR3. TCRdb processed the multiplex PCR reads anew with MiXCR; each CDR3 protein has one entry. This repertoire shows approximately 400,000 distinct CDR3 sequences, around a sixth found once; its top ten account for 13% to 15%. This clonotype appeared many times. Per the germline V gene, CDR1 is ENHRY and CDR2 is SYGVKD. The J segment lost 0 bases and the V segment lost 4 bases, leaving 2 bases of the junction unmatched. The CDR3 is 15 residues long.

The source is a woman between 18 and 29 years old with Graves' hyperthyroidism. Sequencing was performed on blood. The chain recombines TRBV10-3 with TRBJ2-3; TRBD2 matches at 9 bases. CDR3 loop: CAISGLAESTDTQYF. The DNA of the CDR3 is TGTGCCATCAGTGGACTAGCGGAAAGCACAGATACGCAGTATTTT.